This passage covers 5 T cell receptor beta chains from one sample sequenced in a study of vaccination and CD4 T cells after COVID-19. Documented treatment: approximately 9-day PBMC culture with coronavirus spike peptide pools or control peptides (ViraFEST assay). The Oncomine TCR Beta short-read assay sequenced DNA from cultured CD4+ T cells. TCRdb reprocessed the PCR reads with MiXCR, giving one entry per CDR3 protein. This table holds just over 20,000 distinct CDR3 sequences, about 40% found once. These TCRs' antigens remain unknown. Material: CD4+ T cells from blood, cultured in vitro, obtained after SARS-CoV-2 vaccination. These receptors all come from a human donor who had recovered from COVID-19.

The chain combines TRBV28 with TRBJ1-6; the match to TRBD1 covers 8 bases. The CDR3 runs 14 residues. The germline V gene has CDR1 MDHEN and CDR2 SYDVKM. The V and J ends lost 5 bases and 7 bases, in that order; junction bases with no gene match: 4. The CDR3, as DNA: TGTGCCAGCAGTACTCGGACAGGGAATTCACCCCTCCACTTT. Translated: CASSTRTGNSPLHF.

This clonotype was seen only a few times. The chain links TRBV20-1 to TRBJ1-1, with D hard to call. Trimming stripped 4 bases from V and 6 bases from J, with 12 bases between. CDR3 size: 12 residues. Germline assignment: CDR1 DFQATT and CDR2 SNEGSKA (reference sequence). The CDR3 bases are TGCAGTGCTACCCAAAGGATGTCTGAAGCTTTCTTT. This gives the protein CSATQRMSEAFF.

This rearrangement joins TRBV20-1 to TRBJ2-5; no clear D. Germline loops: CDR1 DFQATT, CDR2 SNEGSKA (reference sequence). CDR3 size: 11 residues. Trimming removed 5 bases from V and 5 bases from J, with 9 bases in between. CDR3 loop: CSALDSETQYF. The CDR3 DNA follows: TGCAGTGCTTTGGATTCGGAGACCCAGTACTTC.

In its sample, this clonotype was seen a few times. This chain connects TRBV7-9 to TRBJ1-1, with D tentatively TRBD1 (5 bases). V was shortened by 1 base and J by 11 bases, with 11 bases between the two germline ends. Germline V CDR1 and CDR2: SEHNR, FQNEAQ (reference sequence). The CDR3 is made up of 12 amino acids. The DNA for the CDR3 is TGTGCCAGCAGCTTAGTCGGGGGGTTGGCTTTCTTT. Its translation is CASSLVGGLAFF.

This clonotype is termed medium-sized (0.01 to 0.1%). The chain joins TRBV15 to TRBJ1-6; weak D call: TRBD1 (5 bases). Germline CDR1 LNHNV, CDR2 YYDKDF (reference sequence). The CDR3 extends over 14 amino acids. V lost 3 bases and J 10 bases, leaving 13 bases between the germline ends. CDR3 nucleotides: TGTGCCACCAGCAGTGAGGGACGAGGATCACCCCTCCACTTT. This translates into CATSSEGRGSPLHF.